This T cell receptor beta chain was recovered during a study of blood T cell repertoires in COVID-19. At the level of the study: The samples span acute and convalescent COVID-19 from the United States, Italy and Spain. Sources were T cells, B-cell-depleted T cells, or PBMCs; the material itself was cDNA or gDNA.

Those enrolled in Seattle joined during active infection and were followed longitudinally afterward. Sequenced by immunoSEQ multiplex PCR; TCRdb stores in-frame clones only, minus some. The sample includes 300,000 to 350,000 clones, almost 90% of them seen just once. The sequencing input was peripheral blood. This clonotype was obtained from a woman in her sixties or seventies with COVID-19, enrolled during active disease.

CDR3 residues: CASSPADRVGLEQYF. DNA of the CDR3: TGTGCCAGCAGTCCTGCGGACAGGGTCGGCTTAGAGCAGTACTTC. The V call is TRBV5-4, the J call TRBJ2-7; 8 nucleotides line up with TRBD1. The CDR3 spans 15 residues. J lost 7 bases, V lost 5 bases, and 14 bases had no gene match. In germline, CDR1 is SGHNT, CDR2 YYREEE (reference sequence).